The 32 T cell receptor beta chains given below trace back to one sample, sequenced in a study of T cells in women clearing cervical HPV infection. Libraries were prepared by immunoSEQ multiplex PCR; TCRdb keeps only in-frame clonotypes and omits some of them. The sample has roughly 50,000 clones. The sequenced sample was blood buffy coat. These receptors all come from a woman aged 18 to 69 with a cervical HPV16 infection that either progressed to CIN3+ or cleared (not recorded which).

In the case of this clone: Sequencing ends 3 residues short of the CDR3 end; the germline J gene provides the rest. This chain joins TRBV7-9 and TRBJ2-7, with D possibly being TRBD1 (6 bases). The CDR3 length is 14 residues. Trimming removed 4 bases from V and 1 base from J, with 11 bases in between. Germline values: CDR1 SEHNR, CDR2 FQNEAQ (reference sequence). The sequenced part of the CDR3 DNA is TGTGCCAGCAGCTCGTGGACAGATTCCTACGAG. Its translation: CASSSWTDSYE. The CDR3 in its entirety is CASSSWTDSYEQYF.

In the case of this clone: The read halts 3 residues ahead of the CDR3 end, with the missing end drawn from the germline J gene. The chain links TRBV20-1 to TRBJ2-2; 12 positions agree with TRBD2. Trimming took 1 base from V and 2 from J; bases not matched to a gene: 8. Germline values: CDR1 DFQATT, CDR2 SNEGSKA (reference sequence). The CDR3 contains 18 residues. The DNA read from the CDR3 is TGCAGTGCTAGAGTCGGGCTAGCGGGGGGGAGAAACACCGGGGAG. Amino acid sequence: CSARVGLAGGRNTGE. The whole CDR3 protein reads CSARVGLAGGRNTGELFF.

For this clone: The read gets to within 3 residues of the CDR3 end, and the germline J gene fills in the rest. This chain links TRBV7-3 with TRBJ2-3; 9 nucleotides line up with TRBD2. This CDR3 comprises 15 residues. In germline, CDR1 is SGHTA, CDR2 FQGTGA. CDR3 sequence: CASSSGLARQETQYF. The sequenced part of the CDR3 DNA is TGTGCCAGCAGCTCCGGACTAGCGAGACAAGAGACG. Supplemented by reference TRBV7-3 and TRBJ2-3, the full variable domain reads GAGVSQTPSNKVTEKGKYVELRCDPISGHTALYWYRQSLGQGPEFLIYFQGTGAADDSGLPNDRFFAVRPEGSVSTLKIQRTERGDSAVYLCASSSGLARQETQYFGPGTRLTVL.

As to this clone: A read error may produce the germline difference seen at one junction end. From the germline J gene comes the end of the CDR3, since the read stops 3 residues before it. Other DNA sequences from this sample encode an identical CDR3 as well. The chain uses TRBV7-9 and TRBJ1-3; TRBD1 agrees at 9 bases. The CDR3 length is 15 residues. Germline-derived CDR1 and CDR2 are SEHNR and FQNEAQ (reference sequence). The CDR3 bases that were read are TGTGCCAGCAGCCCGCGGGACAGGGAAGGAAACACA. Encoded protein: CASSPRDREGNT. The entire CDR3 protein reads CASSPRDREGNTIYF.

A word on this clone: The read terminates 3 residues before the CDR3 end, so the remaining end is supplied by the germline J gene. The gene calls are TRBV11-2 and TRBJ2-7; D not certain. This CDR3 is 11 amino acids long. Germline-derived CDR1 and CDR2 are SGHAT and FQNNGV. Between the trimmed V and J ends, which lost 7 bases and 0 bases, there was a span of 4 bases. The sequenced part of the CDR3 DNA is TGTGCCAGCACCAACTCCTACGAG. Protein: CASTNSYE. In full, the CDR3 is CASTNSYEQYF.

Note on this clone: Read sequence stops 3 residues before the CDR3 end, and the germline J gene provides the missing end. The chain employs TRBV18 and TRBJ1-2, with D perhaps TRBD1 (6 bases). Germline values: CDR1 KGHSH, CDR2 LQKENI. The CDR3 runs to 13 residues. Trimming cost V 1 base and J 3 bases, with 6 bases left between them. The CDR3 protein is CASSPQGDYGYTF. The CDR3 DNA, read in part, is TGTGCCAGCTCACCACAGGGGGACTATGGC.

Worth noting for this clone: The read terminates 3 residues ahead of where the CDR3 ends, so the germline J gene completes it. J is TRBJ2-2 and V is TRBV30, with 7 bases fitting TRBD2. V lost 7 bases and J lost 7; bases outside the gene matches: 9. Germline values: CDR1 GTSNPN, CDR2 SVGIG (reference sequence). This CDR3 is built from 13 residues. Partial CDR3 DNA: TGTGCCTCGAATTGGGACTATGACGGGGAG. As protein: CASNWDYDGE. The entire CDR3 is CASNWDYDGELFF.

Concerning this clone: The CDR3 end lies 3 residues beyond the end of the read and is filled in from the germline J gene. V gene TRBV7-6 combines with J gene TRBJ2-1; 14 positions agree with TRBD2. J lost 7 bases, V lost 5 bases, and 13 bases had no gene match. CDR3 length: 18 residues. Germline CDR1 SGHVS, CDR2 FNYEAQ. CDR3 DNA (partial): TGTGCCAGCAGCGAGGGACTAGCGGGGGACGGAGCAGTGAATGAG. Translated, it gives CASSEGLAGDGAVNE. The full CDR3 reads CASSEGLAGDGAVNEQFF.

Comment on this clone: From the germline J gene comes the end of the CDR3, since the read stops 3 residues before it. The rearrangement joins TRBV7-3 to TRBJ2-4, with a weak D call TRBD1 (6 bases). CDR1 and CDR2 (germline): SGHTA, FQGTGA. This CDR3 has 15 residues. The sequenced CDR3 bases are TGTGCCAGCAGCCCCCACAGGGACGGGTCGGAGACT. It translates to CASSPHRDGSET. The CDR3, in full, reads CASSPHRDGSETQYF.

CDR3 sequence reads: CASSPGTHQETQYF. The DNA read from the CDR3 is TGTGCCAGCAGCCCAGGGACACATCAAGAGACC. The V call is TRBV7-8, the J call TRBJ2-5; possible D gene TRBD1, 6 bases. The read comes to an end 3 residues before the CDR3 does, leaving the germline J gene to fill in the end. The V end lost 5 bases, the J end lost 2 bases, and 12 bases lay between the germline ends. This CDR3 region has 14 residues. Germline V gene data show CDR1 as SGHVS and CDR2 as FQNEAQ. The variable domain in full, with the rest retrieved from reference TRBV7-8 and TRBJ2-5, is GAGVSQSPRYKVAKRGQDVALRCDPISGHVSLFWYQQALGQGPEFLTYFQNEAQLDKSGLPSDRFFAERPEGSVSTLKIQRTQQEDSAVYLCASSPGTHQETQYFGPGTRLLVL.

A note on this clone: At one end, the junction sequence differs from germline, possibly due to a read error. The read terminates 3 residues ahead of where the CDR3 ends, so the germline J gene completes it. This sample includes further DNA sequences coding for the same CDR3. The rearrangement uses TRBV30 and TRBJ1-3, with TRBD1 matching over 8 bases. Germline assignment: CDR1 GTSNPN and CDR2 SVGIG (reference sequence). The CDR3 has 16 residues. CDR3 DNA, as far as it was read: TGTGCCTGGAAACACCGGACAGGGTCCATCGCAAACACG. Encoded protein: CAWKHRTGSIANT. The full-length CDR3 reads as CAWKHRTGSIANTIYF. Filled out from reference TRBV30 and TRBJ1-3, the complete variable domain reads SQTIHQWPATLVQPVGSPLSLECTVEGTSNPNLYWYRQAAGRGLQLLFYSVGIGQISSEVPQNLSASRPQDRQFILSSKKLLLSDSGFYLCAWKHRTGSIANTIYFGEGSWLTVV.

The CDR3 sequence: CASSLVGGLETQYF. The sequenced CDR3 bases are TGCGCCAGCAGCTTGGTGGGGGGTCTGGAGACC. The gene calls are TRBV5-1 and TRBJ2-5; possible D gene TRBD2, 6 bases. The CDR3 end is not reached by the read, which stops 3 residues before it; the germline J gene fills it in. This CDR3 contains 14 residues. V was cut by 0 bases and J by 5 bases, with 11 bases left in between. Germline loops: CDR1 SGHRS, CDR2 YFSETQ.

In regard to this clone: The read halts 3 residues ahead of the CDR3 end, with the missing end drawn from the germline J gene. V is TRBV7-3 and J is TRBJ2-5, with D possibly called TRBD1 or TRBD2 (5 bases each). The CDR3 loop spans 16 amino acids. V was pared by 5 bases and J by 5 bases, with 21 bases between. The germline CDR1 and CDR2 sequences are SGHTA and FQGTGA. Partial CDR3 DNA: TGTGCCAGCAGCCCAGGAAGTAGGGGCCGAGGGGAGACC. As protein: CASSPGSRGRGET. From start to end, the CDR3 is CASSPGSRGRGETQYF.

About this clone itself: The missing CDR3 end, 3 residues past where the read stops, is filled in from the germline J gene. The chain carries TRBV5-1 and TRBJ1-3; D is unresolved. V lost 4 bases to trimming and J lost 4 bases, with 9 bases between them. The CDR3 has 13 amino acids. Per germline, CDR1 SGHRS and CDR2 YFSETQ. The CDR3 loop is CASSDSQGNTIYF. Incomplete CDR3 DNA: TGCGCCAGCAGCGATTCTCAGGGAAACACC.

Points on this clone: Read sequence stops 3 residues before the CDR3 end, and the germline J gene provides the missing end. The V and J genes are TRBV13 and TRBJ2-4, with TRBD1 matching over 7 bases. Looked up from germline, CDR1 is PRHDT and CDR2 is FYEKMQ (reference sequence). The CDR3 length is 17 residues. J lost 2 bases, V lost 2 bases, and 9 bases had no gene match. The CDR3 loop is CASSLRLQGMPKNIQYF. CDR3 DNA, as far as it was read: TGTGCCAGCAGCTTACGGTTACAGGGGATGCCCAAAAACATT.

Of note for this clone: The read stops 3 residues short of the end of the CDR3; the missing end is completed from the germline J gene. The rearrangement joins TRBV19 to TRBJ1-1; TRBD1 agrees at 9 bases. This CDR3 has 16 amino acids. V shed 6 bases, J shed 0 bases, and the junction held 8 bases outside the gene matches. The germline gives CDR1 LNHDA, CDR2 SQIVND (reference sequence). Incomplete CDR3 DNA: TGTGCCAGTAGATCCGGGACAGGGCAAATGAACACTGAA. Translation gives CASRSGTGQMNTE. The complete CDR3 sequence is CASRSGTGQMNTEAFF.

Details on this clone: The read ends 3 residues early relative to the CDR3; the germline J gene fills the gap. The chain carries TRBV19 and TRBJ1-2; TRBD1 is a possible D gene (6 bases). This CDR3 comprises 16 residues. Germline V gives CDR1 LNHDA, CDR2 SQIVND (reference sequence). Trimming took off 2 bases at V and 0 bases at J, with 13 bases between the two ends. Incomplete CDR3 DNA: TGTGCCAGTAGTATATTGAGGGGACAAGCTAACTATGGC. Its protein is CASSILRGQANYG. From start to end, the CDR3 is CASSILRGQANYGYTF.

Points on this clone: The read gets to within 3 residues of the CDR3 end, and the germline J gene fills in the rest. The rearrangement uses TRBV11-1 and TRBJ1-6; the D is unclear. The CDR3 spans 15 residues. Germline V gene lookup returns CDR1 SGHAT and CDR2 FQDESV (reference sequence). Trimming took 5 bases from V and 5 from J, leaving 13 bases between them. CDR3 DNA (partial): TGTGCCAGCAGCCGCGACGGCGGGGATAATTCACCC. Protein: CASSRDGGDNSP. The CDR3, in full, reads CASSRDGGDNSPLHF.

With regard to this clone: The observed sequence ends 3 residues before the CDR3 terminus, with the missing tail filled in from the germline J gene. The chain is built from TRBV6-1 and TRBJ2-2; D not certain. Per the germline V gene, CDR1 is MNHNS and CDR2 is SASEGT. This CDR3 comprises 15 residues. The covered CDR3 bases are TGTGCCAGCAGTGAAAGGGTGATCTACAATTCACCG. This encodes CASSERVIYNSP. The CDR3 reads in full as CASSERVIYNSPLFF.

The sequenced part of the CDR3 DNA is TGTGCCAGCAGCCCAAAAGGAGATACG. Amino acids: CASSPKGDT. The whole CDR3 protein reads CASSPKGDTQYF. The J gene is TRBJ2-3, the V gene TRBV6-2 or TRBV6-3; no firm D call. The CDR3 goes on 3 residues after the read ends, and that part is filled in from the germline J gene. The CDR3 has 12 residues. The germline CDR1 and CDR2 sequences are MNHEY and SVGEGT. V was clipped by 6 bases and J by 5 bases, with 9 bases between them.

A note on this clone: With the read ending 3 residues before the CDR3 end, the germline J gene is used to fill in that end. The chain uses TRBV10-2 and TRBJ2-2, with D unresolved. Trimming left V 5 bases short and J 4 bases short, with 14 bases between. The CDR3 totals 15 residues. Germline CDR1 and CDR2: WSHSY and SAAADI. The CDR3 protein is CASSRSISGTGELFF. CDR3 DNA, as far as it was read: TGCGCCAGCAGTAGGAGCATCTCGGGCACCGGGGAG.

Points on this clone: The read comes to an end 3 residues before the CDR3 does, leaving the germline J gene to fill in the end. The gene calls are TRBV18 and TRBJ1-3; D is unclear. The germline V gene has CDR1 KGHSH and CDR2 LQKENI. The CDR3 consists of 11 residues. V was clipped by 6 bases and J by 8 bases, with 8 bases between them. The chain's CDR3 is CASSKADTIYF. The CDR3 DNA, read in part, is TGTGCCAGCTCGAAAGCGGACACC.

As for this clone: The CDR3 extends 3 residues past the end of the read, so its final part is completed from the germline J gene. This chain uses TRBV5-6 with TRBJ2-2; 9 bases map to TRBD2. Germline V gives CDR1 SGHDT, CDR2 YYEEEE. V lost 6 bases, J lost 4 bases, and 7 bases stayed unmatched. CDR3 length equals 15 residues. The sequenced part of the CDR3 DNA is TGTGCCAGCATGTTAGCGGGAGTTGTCACCGGGGAG. It translates to CASMLAGVVTGE. The whole CDR3 protein reads CASMLAGVVTGELFF.

Of note for this clone: The read ends 3 residues shy of where the CDR3 ends; the end is completed using the germline J gene. The chain has TRBV24-1 and TRBJ1-5; 8 bases match TRBD1. Germline loops: CDR1 KGHDR, CDR2 SFDVKD. After removal of 4 bases from V and 6 bases from J, the junction contained 4 bases not matched to a gene. This CDR3 contains 14 residues. The CDR3 loop reads CATSEDREGQPQHF. CDR3 DNA, as far as it was read: TGTGCCACCAGTGAGGACAGGGAGGGTCAGCCC.

Points on this clone: The sequenced fragment ends 3 residues before the CDR3 boundary, so the rest is inferred from the germline J gene. This chain links TRBV2 with TRBJ2-3; D not resolved. The CDR3 runs 14 residues. Germline CDR1 and CDR2: SNHLY and FYNNEI. Trimming left V 6 bases short and J 1 base short, with 11 bases between. The DNA read from the CDR3 is TGTGCCAGCAGGATCTTAAGGGGCACAGATACG. Translating gives CASRILRGTDT. The whole CDR3 protein is CASRILRGTDTQYF.

A word on this clone: With the read ending 3 residues before the CDR3 end, the germline J gene is used to fill in that end. The rearrangement uses TRBV2 and TRBJ1-2, with a possible D match to TRBD1 (5 bases). CDR1 SNHLY and CDR2 FYNNEI come from the germline V gene. This CDR3 has 12 amino acids. CDR3 sequence: CASLPEVRGYTF. CDR3 DNA (partial): TGTGCCAGCCTCCCGGAAGTGAGGGGT.

With respect to this clone: The CDR3 goes on 3 residues after the read ends, and that part is filled in from the germline J gene. The genes are TRBV7-2 and TRBJ1-4; tentatively, D is TRBD1 (6 bases). Germline CDR1 is SGHTA and CDR2 is FQGNSA. Trimming cost V 5 bases and J 8 bases, with 15 bases left between them. CDR3 length: 14 residues. The DNA read from the CDR3 is TGTGCCAGCAGCCCCTACAGGGTGAGCGAAAAA. It codes for CASSPYRVSEK. The whole CDR3 protein is CASSPYRVSEKLFF.

Here the CDR3 reads CSARGLTGGVGETQYF. CDR3 bases read: TGCAGTGCTAGAGGTCTGACAGGGGGGGTTGGAGAGACC. This chain joins TRBV20-1 and TRBJ2-5; 9 bases align to TRBD1. The read terminates 3 residues ahead of where the CDR3 ends, so the germline J gene completes it. After removal of 1 base from V and 4 bases from J, the junction contained 10 bases not matched to a gene. From germline, CDR1 is DFQATT and CDR2 SNEGSKA (reference sequence). There are 16 residues in the CDR3.

Concerning this clone: The CDR3 goes on 3 residues after the read ends, and that part is filled in from the germline J gene. The chain employs TRBV20-1 and TRBJ2-4; 8 bases agree with TRBD1. Trimming at V came to 3 bases and at J to 3 bases, leaving 7 bases not matched to a gene. From germline, CDR1 is DFQATT and CDR2 SNEGSKA (reference sequence). This CDR3 contains 15 residues. The sequenced part of the CDR3 DNA is TGCAGTGCTAGCGGACAGGGTAGCCACAAAAACATT. It translates to CSASGQGSHKNI. The entire CDR3 protein reads CSASGQGSHKNIQYF.

The CDR3 protein is CASSATGSTGELFF. CDR3 DNA (partial): TGTGCCAGCAGCGCCACAGGGTCCACCGGGGAG. The chain combines TRBV7-3 with TRBJ2-2, with D maybe TRBD1 (6 bases). The read ends 3 residues before the CDR3 terminus; that terminus is restored from the germline J gene. V shed 5 bases and J shed 4 bases, with 11 bases lying between them. The CDR3 loop spans 14 amino acids. CDR1 SGHTA and CDR2 FQGTGA come from the germline V gene.

A remark on this clone: One end of the junction is discordant with germline, which a read error may explain. Read data end 3 residues before the CDR3 end; the end is taken from the germline J gene. The chain links TRBV7-8 to TRBJ2-6; possibly TRBD1 for D (5 bases). CDR3 length: 15 amino acids. Germline CDR1 and CDR2: SGHVS and FQNEAQ. CDR3 DNA, as far as it was read: TGTGCCAGCAGCTTAGCGGGCTCTGGGGCCAGCGTC. It codes for CASSLAGSGASV. The entire CDR3 reads CASSLAGSGASVLTF.

Of note for this clone: From the germline J gene comes the end of the CDR3, since the read stops 3 residues before it. The chain joins TRBV19 to TRBJ2-3, with D uncertain. The germline gives CDR1 LNHDA, CDR2 SQIVND (reference sequence). The CDR3 is 14 residues long. Trimming stripped 1 base from V and 6 bases from J, with 11 bases between. The sequenced CDR3 bases are TGTGCCAGTAGTATAGGAAACCCGAGGGATACG. Encoded protein: CASSIGNPRDT. From start to end, the CDR3 is CASSIGNPRDTQYF.